The rows below give T cell receptor beta chains drawn from one sample of a study of blood T cell repertoires in COVID-19. Profiling relied on immunoSEQ multiplex PCR, and the TCRdb table lists in-frame clones only, not all of them. The top ten clones hold 0.85% to 1.2% of a sample with approximately 400,000 clones, roughly four fifths of them seen once. The source material was peripheral blood. These receptors all come from a human donor with acute or convalescent COVID-19. The donor label of this sample is uncertain. CDR3s include the opening cysteine and the closing phenylalanine or tryptophan. A D gene is named only where the DNA matches it firmly. The size of a clone is reported for some rows only, either as once, few or many, or as a class for expanded clones.

D: .; V: TRBV3-1/TRBV3-2; size: .; J: TRBJ1-2; CDR3: CASSLTFLEGRFYGYTF; DNA: TGTGCCAGCAGCCTCACATTTTTGGAGGGACGATTCTATGGCTACACCTTC
D: .; V: TRBV5-4; size: .; J: TRBJ2-4; CDR3: CASSLSGGVALAKNIQYF; DNA: TGTGCCAGCAGCTTGAGCGGCGGGGTGGCCTTAGCCAAAAACATTCAGTACTTC
D: .; V: TRBV2; size: .; J: TRBJ1-1; CDR3: CASKGQAHSEAFF; DNA: TGTGCCAGCAAGGGGCAGGCACACTCGGAAGCTTTCTTT
D: TRBD2; V: TRBV9; size: .; J: TRBJ2-3; CDR3: CASSASIAGGPRDTQYF; DNA: TGTGCCAGCAGCGCTTCCATAGCGGGAGGGCCTAGAGATACGCAGTATTTT
D: .; V: TRBV2; size: .; J: TRBJ2-3; CDR3: CASSERETRRMITQYF; DNA: TGTGCCAGCAGTGAACGGGAAACTAGACGAATGATTACGCAGTATTTT
D: TRBD1; V: TRBV27; size: .; J: TRBJ1-2; CDR3: CASSPRTGPTNYGYTF; DNA: TGTGCCAGCAGTCCCAGGACAGGCCCAACTAACTATGGCTACACCTTC
D: .; V: TRBV2; size: .; J: TRBJ2-1; CDR3: CASAGTRGYNEQFF; DNA: TGTGCCAGTGCCGGGACCAGGGGTTACAATGAGCAGTTCTTC
D: .; V: TRBV5-6; size: .; J: TRBJ2-7; CDR3: CASSRSYEQYF; DNA: TGTGCCAGCAGCCGTTCCTACGAGCAGTACTTC
D: .; V: TRBV19; size: .; J: TRBJ1-5; CDR3: CASRGQINQPQHF; DNA: TGTGCCAGTAGAGGACAGATCAATCAGCCCCAGCATTTT
D: .; V: TRBV18; size: .; J: TRBJ1-5; CDR3: CASSGEVGQPQHF; DNA: TGTGCCAGCTCAGGGGAGGTGGGTCAGCCCCAGCATTTT
D: TRBD1; V: TRBV7-8; size: .; J: TRBJ1-2; CDR3: CASSAQRGRAYGYTF; DNA: TGTGCCAGCAGCGCCCAGAGGGGGCGTGCCTATGGCTACACCTTC
D: .; V: TRBV27; size: .; J: TRBJ2-7; CDR3: CASRANSNSIRQQYF; DNA: TGTGCCAGCAGGGCCAACAGTAACTCTATACGACAGCAGTACTTC
D: .; V: TRBV21-1; size: .; J: TRBJ2-7; CDR3: CASSKGGTGFYEQYF; DNA: TGTGCCAGCAGCAAAGGCGGGACAGGCTTCTACGAGCAGTACTTC
D: TRBD1; V: TRBV4-1; size: .; J: TRBJ1-4; CDR3: CASSPRDRGEEKLFF; DNA: TGCGCCAGCAGCCCCAGGGACAGGGGGGAGGAAAAACTGTTTTTT
D: TRBD1; V: TRBV19; size: .; J: TRBJ2-7; CDR3: CASSIRTGAYEQYF; DNA: TGTGCCAGTAGTATCCGGACAGGGGCCTACGAGCAGTACTTC
D: TRBD1; V: TRBV28; size: few; J: TRBJ1-2; CDR3: CASSRTGNYGYTF; DNA: TGTGCCAGCAGCCGGACAGGGAACTATGGCTACACCTTC
D: TRBD1; V: TRBV2; size: .; J: TRBJ2-5; CDR3: CASRGQPLGETQYF; DNA: TGTGCCAGCAGGGGACAGCCCCTGGGAGAGACCCAGTACTTC
D: TRBD2; V: TRBV5-5; size: once; J: TRBJ2-5; CDR3: CASSFRLAGAGETQYF; DNA: TGTGCCAGCAGCTTTAGACTAGCGGGAGCGGGGGAGACCCAGTACTTC
D: .; V: TRBV27; size: .; J: TRBJ1-1; CDR3: CASSQQGPGEAFF; DNA: TGTGCCAGCAGTCAACAGGGTCCCGGTGAAGCTTTCTTT
D: .; V: TRBV30; size: .; J: TRBJ1-1; CDR3: CAWTPRQSEGAFF; DNA: TGTGCCTGGACCCCGAGACAGTCCGAAGGAGCTTTCTTT
D: TRBD1; V: TRBV5-5; size: few; J: TRBJ2-1; CDR3: CASSPRDRQSYNEQFF; DNA: TGTGCCAGCAGCCCTAGGGACAGACAAAGCTACAATGAGCAGTTCTTC
D: .; V: TRBV2; size: few; J: TRBJ1-1; CDR3: CASTQGEGGDAFF; DNA: TGTGCCAGCACCCAAGGGGAAGGGGGTGACGCTTTCTTT
D: .; V: TRBV19; size: few; J: TRBJ1-5; CDR3: CASKVRGLGFNQPQHF; DNA: TGTGCCAGTAAAGTCCGGGGATTGGGGTTCAATCAGCCCCAGCATTTT
D: .; V: TRBV7-8; size: .; J: TRBJ1-1; CDR3: CASSLGGGKLMNTEAFF; DNA: TGTGCCAGCAGCTTAGGGGGGGGAAAGTTAATGAACACTGAAGCTTTCTTT
D: TRBD1; V: TRBV24-1; size: .; J: TRBJ1-2; CDR3: CATSDRTGDGYTF; DNA: TGTGCCACCAGTGATCGAACAGGGGATGGCTACACCTTC
D: .; V: TRBV7-9; size: .; J: TRBJ1-2; CDR3: CASSLQGAFGYTF; DNA: TGTGCCAGCAGCCTACAGGGTGCCTTTGGCTACACCTTC
D: .; V: TRBV30; size: few; J: TRBJ1-6; CDR3: CAWTLASGSSPLHF; DNA: TGTGCCTGGACCTTAGCCTCGGGGAGTTCACCCCTCCACTTT
D: .; V: TRBV5-1; size: .; J: TRBJ2-1; CDR3: CASSSDLAGREQFF; DNA: TGCGCCAGCAGCTCGGATTTGGCAGGGCGGGAGCAGTTCTTC
D: .; V: TRBV18; size: .; J: TRBJ1-1; CDR3: CASSPLQAETEAFF; DNA: TGTGCCAGCTCACCCCTTCAGGCAGAGACTGAAGCTTTCTTT
D: .; V: TRBV20-1; size: .; J: TRBJ1-2; CDR3: CSASNRENYGYTF; DNA: TGCAGTGCTAGTAACAGGGAAAACTATGGCTACACCTTC
D: TRBD1; V: TRBV30; size: .; J: TRBJ1-5; CDR3: CAWSFGTGHSNQPQHF; DNA: TGTGCCTGGAGCTTCGGGACAGGGCATAGCAATCAGCCCCAGCATTTT
D: .; V: TRBV6-6; size: few; J: TRBJ1-4; CDR3: CASSRGGLNEKLFF; DNA: TGTGCCAGCAGTAGGGGGGGCCTTAATGAAAAACTGTTTTTT
D: TRBD1; V: TRBV19; size: .; J: TRBJ2-1; CDR3: CASSTIGGWDRNNEQFF; DNA: TGTGCCAGTAGCACTATCGGGGGATGGGACAGGAACAATGAGCAGTTCTTC
D: TRBD2; V: TRBV9; size: .; J: TRBJ2-1; CDR3: CASSVSTSGGVQAQFF; DNA: TGTGCCAGCAGCGTATCGACTAGCGGGGGAGTCCAGGCCCAGTTCTTC
D: TRBD1; V: TRBV5-1; size: .; J: TRBJ1-4; CDR3: CASSRDRDEKLFF; DNA: TGCGCCAGCAGCCGCGACAGGGATGAAAAACTGTTTTTT
D: .; V: TRBV19; size: .; J: TRBJ1-4; CDR3: CASSHRATNEKLFF; DNA: TGTGCCAGTAGTCACAGGGCGACTAATGAAAAACTGTTTTTT
D: TRBD2; V: TRBV2; size: .; J: TRBJ2-2; CDR3: CASSTSGGSAGELFF; DNA: TGTGCCAGCAGTACTAGCGGGGGGAGCGCCGGGGAGCTGTTTTTT
D: TRBD1; V: TRBV4-1; size: once; J: TRBJ1-4; CDR3: CASSAPGQFNEKLFF; DNA: TGCGCCAGCAGCGCTCCGGGACAGTTCAATGAAAAACTGTTTTTT
D: TRBD2; V: TRBV7-2; size: once; J: TRBJ2-5; CDR3: CASSLGSGGANQETQYF; DNA: TGTGCCAGCAGCTTAGGCAGCGGGGGGGCGAATCAAGAGACCCAGTACTTC
D: .; V: TRBV12-1; size: .; J: TRBJ1-3; CDR3: CASSLTASANTIYF; DNA: TGTGCCAGCAGCCTCACAGCTTCGGCAAACACCATATATTTT
D: TRBD1; V: TRBV2; size: .; J: TRBJ1-2; CDR3: CASSEAVTGRRGYTF; DNA: TGTGCCAGCAGTGAAGCCGTGACAGGGCGGCGAGGCTACACCTTC